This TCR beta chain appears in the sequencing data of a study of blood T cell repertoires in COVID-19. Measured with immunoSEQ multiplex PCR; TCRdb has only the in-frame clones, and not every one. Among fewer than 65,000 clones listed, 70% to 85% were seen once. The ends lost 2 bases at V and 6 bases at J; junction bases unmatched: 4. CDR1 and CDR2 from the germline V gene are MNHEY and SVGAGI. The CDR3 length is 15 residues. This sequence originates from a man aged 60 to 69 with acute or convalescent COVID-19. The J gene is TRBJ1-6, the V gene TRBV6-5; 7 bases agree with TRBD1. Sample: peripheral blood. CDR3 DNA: TGTGCCAGCAGTTACACGGCAGGGGGTAATTCACCCCTCCACTTT. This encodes CASSYTAGGNSPLHF.